This TCR beta chain comes out of a study of blood T cell repertoires in COVID-19. Looking at the study overall: Some COVID-19 samples were acute and others convalescent; all came from the United States, Italy and Spain. PBMCs, B-cell-depleted T cells, or T cells provided the cDNA or gDNA that made up the material.

Notes on this clone: Other DNA variants within this sample encode the same CDR3.

The CDR3 contains 12 residues. The V gene's germline CDR1 is LNHNV and CDR2 YYDKDF (reference sequence). Trimming pared 0 bases from V and 5 bases from J, leaving 4 bases between. Study processing details: It was from reference gene primer amplification that nucleated cell counts were estimated. Profiled with immunoSEQ multiplex PCR; TCRdb holds only in-frame clones, not every one. Clonal size and the V and J genes are those of that table, whereas D and trimming came from the DNA. The sample yields 250,000 or so clones, around nine tenths seen once. The chain carries TRBV15 and TRBJ1-2; D remains ambiguous. The sequence was collected from a man in his forties or fifties with active or convalescent COVID-19. The sample consisted of peripheral blood. The CDR3 nucleotides read TGTGCCACCAGCAGAGATCGGTATGGCTACACCTTC. Translating gives CATSRDRYGYTF.